The clone carrying this TCR beta chain was observed at least ten times. Its antigen is still unknown. The source of the sample is a study of T cell repertoires in cytomegalovirus infection. Via MiXCR, TCRdb re-called the reads, giving one row per CDR3 protein. Of around 800,000 distinct CDR3 sequences listed, about 33% are singletons. Sample: cultured CD8+ T cells from PBMCs, taken from culture after CMV antigen stimulation. This TCR came from a human donor in good health (CMV status not recorded). Some clones in this sample may be carry-over from other donors' samples.

In DNA form, the CDR3 reads TGTGCCAGCAGCTTAGTGGGTAGTAGAAACACCATATATTTT. This sequence encodes CASSLVGSRNTIYF. This sequence joins TRBV7-8 and TRBJ1-3, with D hard to call. The V gene's germline CDR1 is SGHVS and CDR2 FQNEAQ. Trimming shortened V by 1 base and J by 5 bases, and 9 bases separated the two germline ends. The CDR3 spans 14 residues.